One sample yielded the 16 T cell receptor beta chains listed below, sequenced in a study of cytomegalovirus exposure and HLA in healthy donors. This PCR relied on a set of 60 Vbeta primers and 13 Jbeta primers. TCRdb's table, derived via immunoSEQ multiplex PCR, lists solely in-frame clones and lacks some. The sample holds about 130,000 clones, 74% seen once. The source material was PBMCs. The receptor source for this set is a woman aged 45-65 years in good health and CMV-seropositive.

This clone was observed a single time. The V gene is TRBV14, the J gene TRBJ2-7, with D hard to call. Germline-derived CDR1 and CDR2 are SGHDN and FVKESK. The CDR3 is 13 residues long. V was pared by 0 bases and J by 4 bases, with 7 bases between. The DNA of the CDR3 is TGTGCCAGCAGCCAAGAAGCTTTATACGAGCAGTACTTC. Residues: CASSQEALYEQYF.

This clone was detected a few times. This chain connects TRBV6-1 to TRBJ1-1; 9 nucleotides agree with TRBD1. Germline V CDR1 and CDR2: MNHNS, SASEGT. V was pared by 5 bases and J by 6 bases, with 4 bases of the junction left unmatched. This CDR3 comprises 13 residues. The CDR3 is CASSWDREAEAFF. Written as DNA, the CDR3 is TGTGCCAGCAGTTGGGACAGGGAGGCTGAAGCTTTCTTT.

In this sample, this clone turned up a few times. The chain couples TRBV30 to TRBJ1-1; D is ambiguous. V lost 4 bases and J 5 bases, leaving 14 bases between the germline ends. The CDR3 has 13 amino acids. Germline-derived CDR1 and CDR2 are GTSNPN and SVGIG (reference sequence). The chain's CDR3 is CAWKGGRTTEAFF. The CDR3 coding sequence is TGTGCCTGGAAGGGCGGGAGGACGACTGAAGCTTTCTTT.

V is TRBV4-1 and J is TRBJ1-3, with D uncertain. The V and J ends lost 1 base and 7 bases respectively, with 11 bases between them. The CDR3 has 14 amino acids. Germline lookup yields CDR1 MGHRA and CDR2 YSYEKL. The CDR3 region has the DNA TGCGCCAGCAGCCAAGGGCCCTTATGGAACACCATATATTTT. It translates to CASSQGPLWNTIYF.

The sample holds a few counts of this clone. The chain combines TRBV30 with TRBJ1-5; TRBD1 is a possible D gene (5 bases). CDR3 length: 13 amino acids. Germline V gene sequence: CDR1 GTSNPN, CDR2 SVGIG (reference sequence). V dropped 7 bases and J dropped 5 bases, with 15 bases sitting between them. This CDR3 is CASSPGLDQPQHF. In nucleotides, the CDR3 is TGTGCCTCATCTCCAGGGCTAGATCAGCCCCAGCATTTT.

The rearrangement joins TRBV27 to TRBJ2-7; tentatively, D is TRBD2 (6 bases). The CDR3 totals 14 residues. Trimming pared 5 bases from V and 5 bases from J, leaving 16 bases between. The germline V gene encodes CDR1 MNHEY and CDR2 SMNVEV (reference sequence). The CDR3 region has the DNA TGTGCCAGCAGTCGGGACTTTACCCCCAACGAGCAGTACTTC. This translates into CASSRDFTPNEQYF.

The V and J genes are TRBV9 and TRBJ2-1, with TRBD2 as a possible D gene (7 bases). The V gene's germline CDR1 is SGDLS and CDR2 YYNGEE. The CDR3 is made up of 19 amino acids. V lost 0 bases, J lost 9 bases, and 28 bases lay in between. The CDR3 nucleotides are TGTGCCAGCAGCGTAGCCTCTGGCCCTCGCGGGGGCGCGTTTGGTGAGCAGTTCTTC. Translating gives CASSVASGPRGGAFGEQFF.

The chain is built from TRBV27 and TRBJ1-1; TRBD1 might be the D (5 bases). The CDR3 is 14 residues long. The V end lost 0 bases, the J end lost 8 bases, and 13 bases lay between the germline ends. Germline V gene lookup returns CDR1 MNHEY and CDR2 SMNVEV (reference sequence). CDR3 coding DNA: TGTGCCAGCAGTTTATCGGGCGGGGGACGGGAAGCTTTCTTT. Residues: CASSLSGGGREAFF.

The chain carries TRBV7-8 and TRBJ2-5; 12 bases map to TRBD1. Looked up from germline, CDR1 is SGHVS and CDR2 is FQNEAQ. V trimming: 6 bases; J trimming: 1 base; junction bases outside the gene matches: 9. The CDR3 runs 17 residues. The CDR3 protein is CASSWDRGQRAQETQYF. In DNA, the CDR3 is TGTGCCAGCAGTTGGGACAGGGGGCAGCGGGCCCAAGAGACCCAGTACTTC.

The chain recombines TRBV5-1 with TRBJ1-1; the D is unclear. The germline CDR1 and CDR2 sequences are SGHRS and YFSETQ. This CDR3 contains 15 residues. V dropped 0 bases and J dropped 3 bases, with 12 bases sitting between them. CDR3 residues: CASSLVVGADTEAFF. CDR3 sequence (DNA): TGCGCCAGCAGCTTGGTAGTGGGTGCGGACACTGAAGCTTTCTTT.

This clone was observed a handful of times. V and J are TRBV19 and TRBJ1-5, with a possible D match to TRBD1 (5 bases). V lost 4 bases and J lost 8, with 9 bases in between. CDR1 and CDR2 from the germline V gene are LNHDA and SQIVND (reference sequence). CDR3 length: 12 residues. This CDR3 is CASSKGWEPQHF. Written as DNA, the CDR3 is TGTGCCAGTAGTAAGGGGTGGGAGCCCCAGCATTTT. Combining the CDR3 with reference TRBV19 and TRBJ1-5 gives the whole variable domain DGGITQSPKYLFRKEGQNVTLSCEQNLNHDAMYWYRQDPGQGLRLIYYSQIVNDFQKGDIAEGYSVSREKKESFPLTVTSAQKNPTAFYLCASSKGWEPQHFGDGTRLSIL.

This clone was seen a few times. The rearrangement uses TRBV21-1 and TRBJ1-3; the table's TRBD1 call for D was not verified on the DNA. TRBV21-1 is flagged as a pseudogene. The CDR3 runs to 14 residues. CDR3 DNA: TGTGCCAGCAGCAAGATTGAACACTCAAACAGGGTGGATTTT. Its translation is CASSKIEHSNRVDF.

This chain connects TRBV27 to TRBJ1-3; 11 nucleotides match TRBD1. J lost 2 bases, V lost 5 bases, and 17 bases had no gene match. The germline CDR1 and CDR2 sequences are MNHEY and SMNVEV (reference sequence). The CDR3 extends over 20 amino acids. CDR3 nucleotides: TGTGCCAGCAGTCCACGCCGAGGGACAGGGGGAAGAGTGACTGGAAACACCATATATTTT. Its translation: CASSPRRGTGGRVTGNTIYF.

The J gene is TRBJ2-5, the V gene TRBV6-1; 8 bases align to TRBD2. CDR1 MNHNS and CDR2 SASEGT come from the germline V gene. The CDR3 totals 15 residues. Unmatched junction bases numbered 8, after V lost 6 bases and J lost 2 bases. The CDR3 bases are TGTGCCAGCAGAAGGCAGGGCGGGGGGCAAGAGACCCAGTACTTC. Amino acid sequence: CASRRQGGGQETQYF.

The V call is TRBV27, the J call TRBJ1-1; 9 bases line up with TRBD1. The CDR3 contains 13 residues. Trimming cost V 4 bases and J 8 bases; bases outside gene matches: 5. In germline, CDR1 is MNHEY, CDR2 SMNVEV (reference sequence). Here the CDR3 DNA reads TGTGCCAGCAGTTATACAGGGGGCGCGGAAGCTTTCTTT. Amino acids: CASSYTGGAEAFF.

The chain is built from TRBV7-6 and TRBJ1-1; perhaps TRBD1 as D (5 bases). V gave up 6 bases and J gave up 4 bases, with 12 bases separating them. The CDR3 is 13 residues long. Germline lookup yields CDR1 SGHVS and CDR2 FNYEAQ. CDR3 sequence (DNA): TGTGCCAGCAGTCTGGGGCAGGCCACTGAAGCTTTCTTT. Translation: CASSLGQATEAFF.